This passage covers 23 T cell receptor beta chains from one sample sequenced in a study of shared clonotypes between healthy human individuals. Repertoires were generated with immunoSEQ multiplex PCR, while TCRdb's copy carries only in-frame clones and drops some. The sample shows some 650,000 clones, around 97% of them seen only once. Sequenced input: naive CD4+ T cells sorted from blood. The subset here: CD45RA+ positively selected. These receptors originate from a woman aged 25 to 39 in good health.

The chain recombines TRBV28 with TRBJ2-3; D is unresolved. From germline, CDR1 is MDHEN and CDR2 SYDVKM. This CDR3 has 15 residues. V lost 6 bases and J lost 1, with 14 bases in between. CDR3 residues: CASSPPSSGTDTQYF. The CDR3 coding sequence is TGTGCCAGCAGCCCCCCCTCATCGGGCACAGATACGCAGTATTTT. Drawing the rest from reference TRBV28 and TRBJ2-3, the complete variable domain is DVKVTQSSRYLVKRTGEKVFLECVQDMDHENMFWYRQDPGLGLRLIYFSYDVKMKEKGDIPEGYSVSREKKERFSLILESASTNQTSMYLCASSPPSSGTDTQYFGPGTRLTVL.

J is TRBJ2-2 and V is TRBV28, with D maybe TRBD2 (5 bases). Germline lookup yields CDR1 MDHEN and CDR2 SYDVKM. V dropped 6 bases and J dropped 4 bases, with 24 bases sitting between them. The CDR3 has 18 amino acids. The CDR3, as DNA: TGTGCCAGCAGCCCCCCCGGGGATAGCGCGACCCGCACCGGGGAGCTGTTTTTT. Its translation is CASSPPGDSATRTGELFF.

This rearrangement joins TRBV15 to TRBJ2-7, with 7 bases matching TRBD1. Per germline, CDR1 LNHNV and CDR2 YYDKDF (reference sequence). This CDR3 has 15 residues. V was clipped by 3 bases and J by 4 bases; unmatched bases: 9. The CDR3 DNA reads TGTGCCACCAGCAGGACCAGGGGGAGCAGATACGAGCAGTACTTC. Its translation: CATSRTRGSRYEQYF.

This chain links TRBV1 with TRBJ2-3; the table assigns TRBD2, which was not confirmed against the DNA. TRBV1 is designated a pseudogene. CDR3 length: 17 residues. The CDR3 DNA reads TGCACCACGCCTGGGACTAGCGGGACGTCTAGCACAGATACGCAGTATTTT. Translation gives CTTPGTSGTSSTDTQYF.

The CDR3 loop is CASSRPLGLETQYF. The CDR3 DNA follows: TGTGCCAGCAGCCGCCCGCTAGGTCTGGAGACCCAGTACTTC. This chain uses TRBV11-2 with TRBJ2-5; D uncertain. Germline V gene sequence: CDR1 SGHAT, CDR2 FQNNGV. Between the trimmed V and J ends, which lost 5 bases and 5 bases, there was a span of 15 bases. This CDR3 comprises 14 residues. Combining the CDR3 with reference TRBV11-2 and TRBJ2-5 gives the whole variable domain EAGVAQSPRYKIIEKRQSVAFWCNPISGHATLYWYQQILGQGPKLLIQFQNNGVVDDSQLPKDRFSAERLKGVDSTLKIQPAKLEDSAVYLCASSRPLGLETQYFGPGTRLLVL.

This chain joins TRBV2 and TRBJ2-4; 7 nucleotides align to TRBD1. Germline V gene lookup returns CDR1 SNHLY and CDR2 FYNNEI. This CDR3 is 13 amino acids long. V was pared by 5 bases and J by 3 bases, with 1 base of the junction left unmatched. The CDR3 nucleotides are TGTGCCAGCAGTCGGGACAGCAAAAACATTCAGTACTTC. As protein: CASSRDSKNIQYF.

The V gene is TRBV28, the J gene TRBJ1-6, with a weak D call TRBD1 (5 bases). CDR3 length: 14 amino acids. Per the germline V gene, CDR1 is MDHEN and CDR2 is SYDVKM. Trimming removed 5 bases from V and 9 bases from J, with 14 bases in between. The CDR3 here is CASSDGQGASPLHF. CDR3 nucleotide sequence: TGTGCCAGCAGTGATGGGCAGGGTGCTTCACCCCTCCACTTT.

The J gene is TRBJ2-7, the V gene TRBV11-2; 7 nucleotides match TRBD1. V gave up 5 bases and J gave up 3 bases; unmatched junction bases: 10. Germline-derived CDR1 and CDR2 are SGHAT and FQNNGV. CDR3 length: 15 amino acids. The CDR3 DNA follows: TGTGCCAGCAGCCGAGGACAGGTAACCCACTACGAGCAGTACTTC. The encoded protein is CASSRGQVTHYEQYF.

V and J are TRBV2 and TRBJ1-2, with a tentative D call TRBD1 (5 bases). This CDR3 is built from 13 residues. In germline, CDR1 is SNHLY, CDR2 FYNNEI. The ends were cut back, 7 bases at V and 6 bases at J, with 15 bases in the middle. This chain's CDR3 is CASNRQLWDGYTF. Here the CDR3 DNA reads TGTGCCAGCAATAGACAGTTGTGGGATGGCTACACCTTC.

The table lists this clone with a count of one. The CDR3 spells CAWSSPGIETQYF. The CDR3 nucleotides read TGTGCCTGGAGTTCCCCGGGAATTGAGACCCAGTACTTC. The V call is TRBV30, the J call TRBJ2-5; D perhaps matches TRBD2 (5 bases). The germline CDR1 and CDR2 sequences are GTSNPN and SVGIG (reference sequence). Trimming removed 2 bases at V and 5 bases at J, with 12 bases between. The CDR3 sequence is 13 residues long.

This clone was seen a few times. The V gene is TRBV29-1, the J gene TRBJ2-3; D call uncertain. V was trimmed by 4 bases and J by 4 bases, leaving 3 bases between them. Germline assignment: CDR1 SQVTM and CDR2 ANQGSEA. This CDR3 has 10 amino acids. The CDR3: CSVGADTQYF. The CDR3, as DNA: TGCAGCGTTGGGGCAGATACGCAGTATTTT.

V and J are TRBV4-1 and TRBJ1-5, with D maybe TRBD1 (6 bases). Germline values: CDR1 MGHRA, CDR2 YSYEKL. The CDR3 sequence is 14 residues long. The V gene lost 4 bases and the J gene lost 4 bases, with 11 bases spanning the gap. CDR3 nucleotides: TGCGCCAGCAGCCGCGTCACAGGGAATCAGCCCCAGCATTTT. Amino acids: CASSRVTGNQPQHF.

This chain uses TRBV2 with TRBJ1-3; D is possibly TRBD1 (5 bases). Trimming took 2 bases from V and 0 from J, leaving 14 bases between them. CDR3 length: 17 amino acids. CDR1 and CDR2 (germline): SNHLY, FYNNEI. The CDR3 here is CASSERSGILSGNTIYF. CDR3 nucleotides: TGTGCCAGCAGTGAAAGATCAGGGATACTCTCTGGAAACACCATATATTTT.

The CDR3 spells CASSYRGPVAVSNEKLFF. CDR3 sequence (DNA): TGTGCCAGCAGTTATCGGGGACCGGTCGCCGTCTCTAATGAAAAACTGTTTTTT. This rearrangement joins TRBV27 to TRBJ1-4; tentative D call: TRBD1 (5 bases). The V end lost 4 bases, the J end lost 3 bases, and 21 bases lay between the germline ends. There are 18 residues in the CDR3. Germline loops: CDR1 MNHEY, CDR2 SMNVEV (reference sequence).

The V gene is TRBV5-1, the J gene TRBJ2-5; possible D gene TRBD1, 5 bases. Germline CDR1 SGHRS, CDR2 YFSETQ. V dropped 3 bases and J dropped 0 bases, with 15 bases sitting between them. This CDR3 contains 16 residues. DNA of the CDR3: TGCGCCAGCAGCTGGTCCCGACAGACGTACCAAGAGACCCAGTACTTC. It yields the protein CASSWSRQTYQETQYF.

The table lists this clone with a count of one. The chain recombines TRBV11-3 with TRBJ1-1; TRBD1 matches at 8 bases. J was trimmed by 5 bases and V by 4 bases; bases with no gene match: 3. There are 13 residues in the CDR3. The germline CDR1 and CDR2 sequences are SGHNT and YENEEA. CDR3 coding DNA: TGTGCCAGCAGCTGGACAGGGATAACTGAAGCTTTCTTT. The encoded protein is CASSWTGITEAFF.

The rearrangement joins TRBV28 to TRBJ2-3, with 8 bases lining up with TRBD2. Trimming cost V 7 bases and J 0 bases; bases outside gene matches: 3. From germline, CDR1 is MDHEN and CDR2 SYDVKM. This CDR3 comprises 14 residues. For the CDR3, the DNA is TGTGCCAGCATGCGGGGGGCTAGCACAGATACGCAGTATTTT. Translating gives CASMRGASTDTQYF.

The rearrangement links TRBV28 to TRBJ2-3, with 8 bases matching TRBD2. In germline, CDR1 is MDHEN, CDR2 SYDVKM. Unmatched junction bases numbered 17, after V lost 6 bases and J lost 6 bases. This CDR3 region has 17 residues. The CDR3 spells CASSPLLSGSGGDTQYF. Written as DNA, the CDR3 is TGTGCCAGCAGCCCCTTGTTGAGCGGGAGTGGGGGGGATACGCAGTATTTT.

This chain uses TRBV5-1 with TRBJ2-4; maybe TRBD1 (6 bases). Trimming took off 4 bases at V and 0 bases at J, with 20 bases between the two ends. Per germline, CDR1 SGHRS and CDR2 YFSETQ. The CDR3 totals 18 residues. CDR3 bases: TGCGCCAGCAGCCCGAGGAAGACTACAGGGTTAGCCAAAAACATTCAGTACTTC. Amino acids: CASSPRKTTGLAKNIQYF.

The J gene is TRBJ2-3, the V gene TRBV5-4, with 10 bases fitting TRBD2. This CDR3 has 16 amino acids. V shed 4 bases and J 1 base; nucleotides not matched to a gene: 6. Germline CDR1 SGHNT, CDR2 YYREEE (reference sequence). For the CDR3, the DNA is TGTGCCAGCAGCCCGCGGAGCGGGAGGGGCACAGATACGCAGTATTTT. Its protein product is CASSPRSGRGTDTQYF.

The chain joins TRBV13 to TRBJ2-2; 10 bases agree with TRBD1. Trimming cost V 5 bases and J 2 bases; bases outside gene matches: 5. This CDR3 contains 16 residues. Per the germline V gene, CDR1 is PRHDT and CDR2 is FYEKMQ (reference sequence). CDR3 protein: CASSTRDRGNTGELFF. For the CDR3, the DNA is TGTGCCAGCAGCACCCGGGACAGGGGCAACACCGGGGAGCTGTTTTTT.

The chain is built from TRBV7-2 and TRBJ2-1; 10 bases match TRBD2. Trimming took 7 bases from V and 9 from J; bases not matched to a gene: 12. The CDR3 covers 15 residues. The germline V gene has CDR1 SGHTA and CDR2 FQGNSA. The CDR3: CASISFQREGGEQFF. The CDR3 DNA sequence: TGTGCCAGCATCTCATTCCAGCGGGAGGGCGGTGAGCAGTTCTTC.

The J gene is TRBJ2-1, the V gene TRBV7-9, with 11 bases that match TRBD2. CDR3 length: 15 residues. V dropped 5 bases and J dropped 8; count of bases not matched to a gene: 8. CDR1 and CDR2 (germline): SEHNR, FQNEAQ (reference sequence). The CDR3 protein is CASSPTSGSPHEQFF. The CDR3 bases are TGTGCCAGCAGCCCCACTAGCGGGAGCCCCCATGAGCAGTTCTTC.